A selection of T cell receptor beta chains follows, all from one sample in a study of cytomegalovirus exposure and HLA in healthy donors. TCRdb's table, derived via immunoSEQ multiplex PCR, lists solely in-frame clones and lacks some. The sample lists about 200,000 clones; around 80% were seen once. The specimen was PBMCs. The receptors were sampled from a man in his thirties or forties in good health and CMV-seronegative. CDR3s include the opening cysteine and the closing phenylalanine or tryptophan. Fields, in order: D gene, V gene, J gene, clone size, CDR3 length, CDR3 protein, CDR3 DNA. The D gene is left open where the match is weak. Rows may omit the clone size; those that give it use once, few, many or a size class.

TRBD2,TRBV27,TRBJ2-5,.,15,CASSLAGGPGETQYF,TGTGCCAGCAGCCTAGCGGGGGGGCCCGGTGAGACCCAGTACTTC
.,TRBV4-3,TRBJ1-1,.,16,CASSQAPPTQNTEAFF,TGCGCCAGCAGCCAAGCCCCCCCGACACAGAACACTGAAGCTTTCTTT
TRBD1,TRBV28,TRBJ2-7,.,13,CASSVRQGHEQYF,TGTGCCAGCAGTGTTAGACAGGGCCACGAGCAGTACTTC
TRBD1,TRBV5-4,TRBJ2-5,.,13,CASRDRAGETQYF,TGTGCCAGCCGGGACAGGGCTGGGGAGACCCAGTACTTC
TRBD1,TRBV7-2,TRBJ2-2,few,16,CASSLLGQGGTGELFF,TGTGCCAGCAGCTTATTAGGACAGGGTGGAACCGGGGAGCTGTTTTTT
.,TRBV27,TRBJ1-2,few,14,CASRRTLGYYGYTF,TGTGCCAGCAGGAGGACTCTCGGGTACTATGGCTACACCTTC
TRBD1,TRBV18,TRBJ1-2,once,13,CASSPSGGYGYTF,TGTGCCAGCTCACCATCAGGGGGCTATGGCTACACCTTC
TRBD1,TRBV27,TRBJ1-2,.,15,CASSSASTGNYGYTF,TGTGCCAGCAGTTCAGCCTCGACAGGGAACTATGGCTACACCTTC
TRBD1,TRBV10-3,TRBJ1-5,.,21,CAISESAVGDRKYRANQPQHF,TGTGCCATCAGTGAGTCAGCCGTTGGGGACAGGAAATATCGCGCCAATCAGCCCCAGCATTTT
.,TRBV13,TRBJ2-7,few,17,CASSFPRDTLMGDEQYF,TGTGCCAGCAGCTTCCCCCGGGACACGCTGATGGGGGACGAGCAGTACTTC
.,TRBV7-9,TRBJ2-7,.,11,CASSENYEQYF,TGTGCCAGCAGCGAGAACTACGAGCAGTACTTC
.,TRBV10-3,TRBJ1-6,.,15,CAIRGAGRTGSPLHF,TGTGCCATCAGAGGTGCGGGTCGTACTGGTTCACCCCTCCACTTT
.,TRBV11-2,TRBJ1-5,.,13,CASSLDLDQPQHF,TGTGCCAGCAGCTTAGATCTTGATCAGCCCCAGCATTTT
TRBD2,TRBV4-3,TRBJ2-7,.,15,CASSQDSGGFYEQYF,TGCGCCAGCAGCCAAGATAGCGGGGGCTTCTACGAGCAGTACTTC
TRBD1,TRBV5-1,TRBJ1-6,.,15,CASSLGQVDNSPLHF,TGCGCCAGCAGCCTCGGACAGGTAGATAATTCACCCCTCCACTTT
TRBD1,TRBV6-5,TRBJ1-2,.,14,CASSHPGTGHGYTF,TGTGCCAGCAGTCACCCCGGGACAGGGCACGGCTACACCTTC
TRBD1,TRBV7-9,TRBJ2-7,.,14,CASSSATGAYEQYF,TGTGCCAGCAGCTCGGCGACAGGGGCCTACGAGCAGTACTTC
.,TRBV19,TRBJ2-3,.,16,CASSTGGTLSTDTQYF,TGTGCCAGTAGTACAGGGGGGACATTGAGCACAGATACGCAGTATTTT